This T cell receptor (beta chain) was identified in a study of CD8+ T cells in alopecia areata. The ends were cut back, 1 base at V and 8 bases at J, with 9 bases in the middle. Per germline, CDR1 SGHVS and CDR2 FNYEAQ. This CDR3 has 13 residues. Extracted from the samples, RNA was reverse transcribed into cDNA to serve as the sequencing template. TCRdb's copy holds only in-frame clones and misses some; the assay was immunoSEQ multiplex PCR. The data contain about 150,000 clones, 40% to 50% of them seen just once; the ten biggest clones take up over 5.5%. Source material: CD4+ T cells sorted from blood. The V call is TRBV7-6, the J call TRBJ2-1; D is unclear. The origin of this receptor is a human donor with alopecia areata. CDR3 amino acids: CASSLGPVDEQFF. In nucleotides, the CDR3 is TGTGCCAGCAGCTTAGGCCCGGTCGATGAGCAGTTCTTC. The full variable domain, with the rest looked up from reference TRBV7-6 and TRBJ2-1, is GAGVSQSPRYKVTKRGQDVALRCDPISGHVSLYWYRQALGQGPEFLTYFNYEAQQDKSGLPNDRFSAERPEGSISTLTIQRTEQRDSAMYRCASSLGPVDEQFFGPGTRLTVL.